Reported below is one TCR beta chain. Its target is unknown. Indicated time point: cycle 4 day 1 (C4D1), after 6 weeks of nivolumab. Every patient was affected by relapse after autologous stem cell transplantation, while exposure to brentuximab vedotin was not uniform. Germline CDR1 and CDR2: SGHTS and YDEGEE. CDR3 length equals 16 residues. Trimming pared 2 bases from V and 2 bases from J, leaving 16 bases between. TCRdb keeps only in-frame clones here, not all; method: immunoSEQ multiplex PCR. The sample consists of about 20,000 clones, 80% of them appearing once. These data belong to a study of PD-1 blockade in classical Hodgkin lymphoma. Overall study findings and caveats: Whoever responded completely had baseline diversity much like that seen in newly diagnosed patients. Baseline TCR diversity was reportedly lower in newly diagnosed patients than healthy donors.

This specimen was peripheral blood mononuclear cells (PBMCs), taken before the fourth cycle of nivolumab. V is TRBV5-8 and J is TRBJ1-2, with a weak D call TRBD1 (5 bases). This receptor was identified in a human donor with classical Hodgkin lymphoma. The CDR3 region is CASSFLGSGGNYGYTF. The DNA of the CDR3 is TGTGCCAGCAGCTTCCTAGGTTCGGGGGGAAACTATGGCTACACCTTC.